The 9 T cell receptor beta chains below were found in one sample sequenced in a study of blood T cell repertoires in COVID-19. The protocol was immunoSEQ multiplex PCR, while the TCRdb copy is restricted to in-frame clones and leaves out a portion. The table lists fewer than 600,000 clones, roughly 88% of them singletons, with about 2% in the top ten. The sequenced sample was PBMCs or T cells enriched from blood (not recorded which). Receptors originate from a woman aged 40 to 50 who had recovered from COVID-19.

The CDR3 loop is CPSKSPRECGELFF. The CDR3 DNA sequence: TGTCCGTCCAAGTCTCCGCGGGAGTGCGGGGAGCTGTTTTTT. The rearrangement links TRBV19 to TRBJ2-2; 7 bases are a match to TRBD2. Germline values: CDR1 LNHDA, CDR2 SQIVND (reference sequence). CDR3 size: 14 residues.

This clone showed up just once. This CDR3 fails to terminate in the conserved phenylalanine or tryptophan, so it likely reflects a read error. The DNA is left out, because the CDR3 cannot be placed on it with certainty; the CDR3 is given as TCRdb lists it. This chain links TRBV3-1 (or the pseudogene TRBV3-2) with TRBJ2-7; TRBD2 is the table's D call and was not checked against the DNA. The CDR3 numbers 19 amino acids, ends counted. Germline loops: CDR1 LGHDT, CDR2 YNNKEL (reference sequence). The CDR3 loop is CASSQAGLAGGRNAPHVAL.

This clone has more than one count but fewer than ten. The chain couples TRBV10-1 to TRBJ2-7; 9 positions match TRBD1. The V gene end was trimmed by 6 bases and the J gene end by 2 bases; junction bases not matched to a gene: 5. The CDR3 is 14 amino acids. Per germline, CDR1 WNHNN and CDR2 SYGVQD (reference sequence). CDR3 nucleotides: TGCGCCAGCAGCCCGGGACAGGGAACCTACGAGCAGTACTTC. Its protein product is CASSPGQGTYEQYF.

This rearrangement joins TRBV5-6 to TRBJ1-4; no firm D call. The CDR3 spans 13 residues. Germline V lookup: CDR1 SGHDT, CDR2 YYEEEE. Trimming took 2 bases from V and 8 from J, leaving 10 bases between them. Written as DNA, the CDR3 is TGTGCCAGCAGCTTTTCTCGAGGGGAAAAACTGTTTTTT. Its translation: CASSFSRGEKLFF.

This clone was observed once. The chain joins TRBV2 to TRBJ2-7; TRBD2 is a possible D gene (5 bases). Trimming removed 8 bases at V and 6 bases at J, with 17 bases between. The germline V gene encodes CDR1 SNHLY and CDR2 FYNNEI. The CDR3 is made up of 13 amino acids. DNA of the CDR3: TGTGCCAGCCATATCGGGGTCATGAGCGAGCAGTACTTC. It specifies CASHIGVMSEQYF.

This chain connects TRBV11-2 to TRBJ1-1, with D hard to call. CDR1 is SGHAT and CDR2 is FQNNGV in the germline V gene. V was shortened by 5 bases and J by 5 bases, with 12 bases between the two germline ends. The CDR3 runs 13 residues. The CDR3: CASSQMAVTEAFF. In DNA, the CDR3 is TGTGCCAGCAGCCAAATGGCGGTAACTGAAGCTTTCTTT.

V is TRBV9 and J is TRBJ2-7; tentative D call: TRBD1 (6 bases). Germline CDR1 SGDLS, CDR2 YYNGEE. This CDR3 is built from 14 residues. V lost 3 bases, J lost 3 bases, and 13 bases lay in between. As DNA, the CDR3 is TGTGCCAGCAGCGCGCCGGGACATCACTACGAGCAGTACTTC. Residues: CASSAPGHHYEQYF.

The chain has TRBV9 and TRBJ1-2, with D perhaps TRBD1 (6 bases). CDR1 is SGDLS, CDR2 YYNGEE, per germline. This CDR3 comprises 17 residues. Trimming took off 4 bases at V and 0 bases at J, with 19 bases between the two ends. CDR3 sequence reads: CASSSDRGTIANYGYTF. The CDR3 coding sequence is TGTGCCAGCAGCTCGGACCGTGGGACAATCGCTAACTATGGCTACACCTTC. The entire variable domain, with the rest obtained from reference TRBV9 and TRBJ1-2, is as follows: DSGVTQTPKHLITATGQRVTLRCSPRSGDLSVYWYQQSLDQGLQFLIQYYNGEERAKGNILERFSAQQFPDLHSELNLSSLELGDSALYFCASSSDRGTIANYGYTFGSGTRLTVV.

This chain uses TRBV4-1 with TRBJ1-2, with D perhaps matching TRBD1 (5 bases). Germline loops: CDR1 MGHRA, CDR2 YSYEKL. The CDR3 is 12 amino acids. V lost 5 bases and J lost 5, with 9 bases in between. In nucleotides, the CDR3 is TGCGCCAGCAGCGGCCAGGGTTATGGCTACACCTTC. Translated, it gives CASSGQGYGYTF.